Listed below are T cell receptor beta chains from one sample, sequenced in a study of T-cell reconstitution after alpha-beta-depleted transplantation in children. TCRdb redid the calling of the PCR reads with MiXCR, one entry per CDR3 protein. The repertoire consists of about 500,000 distinct CDR3 sequences, with 30% to 35% occurring once and the leading ten covering 2% to 3%. The source material was PBMCs from the stem cell graft donor, sampled from the stem cell graft. These receptors were collected from a human donor who donated a stem cell graft to a child with aplastic anemia. CDR3s include the opening cysteine and the closing phenylalanine or tryptophan. The order of the fields is J gene, D gene, V gene, clone size, CDR3 DNA, CDR3 protein. A D gene is named only where the DNA matches it firmly. Not every row has a clone size; where given, it reads once, few, many or a size class.

>TRBJ2-7|-|TRBV28|-
TGTGCCAGCACGTCGGGGATCGACGAGCAGTACTTC
CASTSGIDEQYF
>TRBJ2-2|-|TRBV20-1|few
TGCAGTGCTAGAGTGGGCACCGGGGAGCTGTTTTTT
CSARVGTGELFF
>TRBJ1-1|TRBD1|TRBV5-1|-
TGCGCCAGCAGCTCCTCAGCCAGGGGGCGTTCCACTGAAGCTTTCTTT
CASSSSARGRSTEAFF
>TRBJ1-1|-|TRBV6-2/TRBV6-3|-
TGTGCCAGCACCACAACCCCAGGGAACACTGAAGCTTTCTTT
CASTTTPGNTEAFF
>TRBJ2-5|-|TRBV5-8|few
TGTGCCAGCAGCTTGAGCCAGGCCAGTGGTGAGACCCAGTACTTC
CASSLSQASGETQYF
>TRBJ1-1|-|TRBV12-3/TRBV12-4|few
TGTGCCAGCAGTTTACCAAGGGACCCCGGCGGAACTGAAGCTTTCTTT
CASSLPRDPGGTEAFF
>TRBJ1-1|-|TRBV27|-
TGTGCCAGCAGTTCGGTTCCGGGACAAACTGAAGCTTTCTTT
CASSSVPGQTEAFF
>TRBJ1-1|-|TRBV12-3/TRBV12-4|-
TGTGCCAGCAGTTTTCAGGTCCAAGTAGGGAATGAAGCTTTCTTT
CASSFQVQVGNEAFF
>TRBJ1-2|TRBD1|TRBV4-3|few
TGCGCCAGCAGCCAAGAACGTGGGACAGGGTATGGCTACACCTTC
CASSQERGTGYGYTF
>TRBJ2-1|TRBD1|TRBV20-1|few
TGCAGTGCTAGAGAGTGGACAGGGAATGAGCAGTTCTTC
CSAREWTGNEQFF
>TRBJ1-3|-|TRBV20-1|-
TGCAGTGCTAGGTCGCAGGGTAGGGGAAACACCATATATTTT
CSARSQGRGNTIYF
>TRBJ2-7|TRBD2|TRBV20-1|few
TGCAGTGCCCCTACCCCTACTAGCGGGCAATACGAGCAGTACTTC
CSAPTPTSGQYEQYF
>TRBJ2-7|TRBD1|TRBV27|few
TGTGCCAGCAGTACTCTTACCGGGACAGTGACCTACGAGCAGTACTTC
CASSTLTGTVTYEQYF
>TRBJ1-2|TRBD1|TRBV20-1|-
TGCAGTGCAATCGGACAGGCCTATGGCTACACCTTC
CSAIGQAYGYTF
>TRBJ2-1|-|TRBV12-3/TRBV12-4|-
TGTGCCAGCAGGTCAGACTCGGGCAATGAGCAGTTCTTC
CASRSDSGNEQFF
>TRBJ1-5|TRBD1|TRBV19|-
TGTGCCAGTAGTAACGGGGGACAGCGAACGAGCAATCAGCCCCAGCATTTT
CASSNGGQRTSNQPQHF
>TRBJ2-2|-|TRBV30|-
TGTGCCTGGAGTAAGGAGCAGCTTAACACCGGGGAGCTGTTTTTT
CAWSKEQLNTGELFF
>TRBJ2-5|-|TRBV11-1|-
TGTGCCAGCAGCTTTAGCGGAGGGCGAGAGACCCAGTACTTC
CASSFSGGRETQYF
>TRBJ2-2|-|TRBV6-5|few
TGTGCCAGCAGTTGGCAGGGTAACACCGGGGAGCTGTTTTTT
CASSWQGNTGELFF
>TRBJ2-2|-|TRBV25-1|-
TGTGCCAGCAGCGGAGGGGTGCCGTCACTCTCGAACACCGGGGAGCTGTTTTTT
CASSGGVPSLSNTGELFF
>TRBJ1-1|-|TRBV20-1|few
TGCAGTGCTAGCCAGGGAACAGGTGAAGCTTTCTTT
CSASQGTGEAFF
>TRBJ2-5|TRBD2|TRBV20-1|many
TGCAGTGCTAGATACAGCGGGGCGACCCAGTACTTC
CSARYSGATQYF
>TRBJ2-5|TRBD2|TRBV5-1|-
TGCGCCAGCAGCTTGGGGATAGCGGGAGTCGGGGAGACCCAGTACTTC
CASSLGIAGVGETQYF
>TRBJ1-2|-|TRBV7-2|few
TGTGCCAGCAGCTTATATCGGCCGCCAGGCTATGGCTACACCTTC
CASSLYRPPGYGYTF
>TRBJ2-1|-|TRBV7-8|-
TGTGCCAGCAGCTTAGTAAAAACTACACAGTTCTTC
CASSLVKTTQFF
>TRBJ2-1|-|TRBV6-1|-
TGTGCCAGCAGTCCTCGGGACGGAGACATCGCTTACAATGAGCAGTTCTTC
CASSPRDGDIAYNEQFF
>TRBJ1-1|-|TRBV12-3/TRBV12-4|-
TGTGCCAGCAGGGTTCCGGGACGGGGCATGAACACTGAAGCTTTCTTT
CASRVPGRGMNTEAFF
>TRBJ2-5|TRBD2|TRBV7-2|few
TGTGCCAGCAGCTTAGTTGGGACTAGGGGCCAAGAGACCCAGTACTTC
CASSLVGTRGQETQYF
>TRBJ1-2|-|TRBV30|-
TGTGCCTGGAGTGTACGGGGCTGGTCAGCAGATAACTATGGCTACACCTTC
CAWSVRGWSADNYGYTF
>TRBJ2-1|-|TRBV2|many
TGTGCCAGCCTGGGCGGTTACAATGAGCAGTTCTTC
CASLGGYNEQFF
>TRBJ2-7|TRBD1|TRBV4-3|-
TGCGCCAGCAGCCAAGATCGATCAGGACAGGGCTACGAGCAGTACTTC
CASSQDRSGQGYEQYF
>TRBJ2-5|-|TRBV29-1|few
TGCAGCGTTGAAGTCGGGAGCGGTGAGACCCAGTACTTC
CSVEVGSGETQYF
>TRBJ2-1|-|TRBV24-1|-
TGTGCCACCAGTGCCTCACTTGATAGCTCCTACAATGAGCAGTTCTTC
CATSASLDSSYNEQFF
>TRBJ2-1|-|TRBV12-3/TRBV12-4|-
TGTGCCAGCAGTTCGCAGGGGGGGACCTTCAATGAGCAGTTCTTC
CASSSQGGTFNEQFF
>TRBJ2-2|TRBD2|TRBV5-1|once
TGCGCCAGCAGCCCCCCGGTGGCTAGCGGGAGCAGGGAGAACACCGGGGAGCTGTTTTTT
CASSPPVASGSRENTGELFF
>TRBJ1-1|-|TRBV7-9|-
TGTGCCAGCAGCAATGGACCTAACACTGAAGCTTTCTTT
CASSNGPNTEAFF
>TRBJ2-7|-|TRBV28|few
TGTGCCAGCAGTTTTCAATACGAGCAGTACTTC
CASSFQYEQYF
>TRBJ2-3|-|TRBV24-1|-
TGTGCCACCGGTGAGGGGACGCCCCTGATAAGCACAGATACGCAGTATTTT
CATGEGTPLISTDTQYF
>TRBJ1-4|-|TRBV5-1|once
TGCGCCAGCAGTCGGGACGGAGAGAATGAAAAACTGTTTTTT
CASSRDGENEKLFF
>TRBJ2-2|-|TRBV20-1|few
TGCAGTGCTAGATTTATCGCAACCGGGGAGCTGTTTTTT
CSARFIATGELFF
>TRBJ1-2|TRBD1|TRBV29-1|-
TGCAGCGTTGCTAAGGGGGACAGAAACTATGGCTACACCTTC
CSVAKGDRNYGYTF
>TRBJ2-1|TRBD2|TRBV7-8|few
TGTGCCAGCAGCCCCTGGGACTATCACTCCTACAATGAGCAGTTCTTC
CASSPWDYHSYNEQFF
>TRBJ2-4|-|TRBV11-2|few
TGTGCCAGCAGCTTAGGGGTGTCGGCTGTTATAGCCAAAAACATTCAGTACTTC
CASSLGVSAVIAKNIQYF
>TRBJ2-3|TRBD2|TRBV12-3/TRBV12-4|few
TGTGCCAGCAGTGGGGGGGGTTCAAATACGCAGTATTTT
CASSGGGSNTQYF
>TRBJ1-2|-|TRBV4-1|-
TGCGCCAGCAGCCCCGGGACGGTGCCTAACTATGGCTACACCTTC
CASSPGTVPNYGYTF
>TRBJ1-2|TRBD1|TRBV20-1|few
TGCAGTGCTTTGGAAAGGGACAGAGAAGTTAACTATGGCTACACCTTC
CSALERDREVNYGYTF
>TRBJ1-1|-|TRBV12-3/TRBV12-4|-
TGTGCCAGCAAAACGGGGGTCACTGAAGCTTTCTTT
CASKTGVTEAFF
>TRBJ1-5|TRBD1|TRBV6-1|-
TGTGCCAGCAGACTATCGACAGGGTACAATCAGCCCCAGCATTTT
CASRLSTGYNQPQHF
>TRBJ2-1|TRBD1|TRBV5-1|-
TGCGCCAGCAGCCCACAGGGGCTGGATGAGCAGTTCTTC
CASSPQGLDEQFF
>TRBJ1-1|-|TRBV25-1|-
TGTGCCAGCAATCCCCGGTACGGAAACACTGAAGCTTTCTTT
CASNPRYGNTEAFF
>TRBJ2-3|-|TRBV27|few
TGTGCCAGCAGTCCCCCAGGGCGCCCCGGCATAGATACGCAGTATTTT
CASSPPGRPGIDTQYF
>TRBJ2-7|TRBD2|TRBV7-2|-
TGTGCCAGCAGCCCGAGGACTAGCGTTGGTTCCTACGAGCAGTACTTC
CASSPRTSVGSYEQYF
>TRBJ1-1|-|TRBV12-3/TRBV12-4|few
TGTGCCAGCAGTGGCTGGGCTGGTGAAGCTTTCTTT
CASSGWAGEAFF
>TRBJ2-2|-|TRBV7-2|-
TGTGCCAGCAGCCCGTTCTCCGGGGTGAACACCGGGGAGCTGTTTTTT
CASSPFSGVNTGELFF
>TRBJ2-2|-|TRBV30|-
TGTGCCTGGAGGGACCAGAACACCGGGGAGCTGTTTTTT
CAWRDQNTGELFF
>TRBJ1-1|-|TRBV20-1|few
TGCAGTGCTAGAGGCAACCCAGACAGCCCCGATTCAAGTGAAGCTTTCTTT
CSARGNPDSPDSSEAFF
>TRBJ2-2|-|TRBV7-2|-
TGTGCCAGCAGCCCTTCCCGTGCGAGGAACACCGGGGAGCTGTTTTTT
CASSPSRARNTGELFF
>TRBJ2-1|TRBD2|TRBV7-2|few
TGTGCCAAGGGGACTAGCGGGACGAATGAGCAGTTCTTC
CAKGTSGTNEQFF
>TRBJ2-5|-|TRBV29-1|-
TGCAGCGTTTCAGGTCGAGGGGGACAAGAGATCCAGTACTTC
CSVSGRGGQEIQYF